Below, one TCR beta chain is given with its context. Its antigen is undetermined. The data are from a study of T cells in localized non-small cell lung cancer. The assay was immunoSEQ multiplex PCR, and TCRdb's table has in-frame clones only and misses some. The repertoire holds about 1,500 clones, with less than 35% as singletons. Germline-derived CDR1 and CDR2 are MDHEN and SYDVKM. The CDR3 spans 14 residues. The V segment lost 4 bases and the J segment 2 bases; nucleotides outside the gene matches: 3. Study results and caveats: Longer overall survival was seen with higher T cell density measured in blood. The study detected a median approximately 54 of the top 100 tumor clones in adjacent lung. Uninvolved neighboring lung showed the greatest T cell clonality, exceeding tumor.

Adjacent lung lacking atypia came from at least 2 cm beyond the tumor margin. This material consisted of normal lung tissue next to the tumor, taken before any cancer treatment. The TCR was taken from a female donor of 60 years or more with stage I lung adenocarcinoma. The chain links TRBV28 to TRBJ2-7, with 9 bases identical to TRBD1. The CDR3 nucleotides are TGTGCCAGCAGTTCGGGACAGGGTACCTACGAGCAGTACTTC. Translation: CASSSGQGTYEQYF.